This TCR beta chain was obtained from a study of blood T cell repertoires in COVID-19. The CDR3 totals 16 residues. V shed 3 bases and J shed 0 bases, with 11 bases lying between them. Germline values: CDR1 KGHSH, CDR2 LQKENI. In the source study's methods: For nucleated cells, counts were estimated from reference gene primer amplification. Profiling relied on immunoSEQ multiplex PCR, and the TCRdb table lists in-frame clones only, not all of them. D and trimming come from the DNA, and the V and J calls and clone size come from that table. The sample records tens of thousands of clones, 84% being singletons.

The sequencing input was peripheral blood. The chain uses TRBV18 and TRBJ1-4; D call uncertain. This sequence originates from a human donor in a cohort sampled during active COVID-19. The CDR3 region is CASSPVSGATNEKLFF. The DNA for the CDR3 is TGTGCCAGCTCACCGGTGTCGGGAGCAACTAATGAAAAACTGTTTTTT.